The rows below give T cell receptor beta chains drawn from one sample of a study of human T cells and chemical hapten exposure. One entry per CDR3 protein results from TCRdb running MiXCR on the RACE reads. The sample consists of around 130,000 distinct CDR3 sequences, more than 7.5% of them appearing once. Sequencing was done on a sample of whole blood. These receptors were taken from a male donor in good health. Some clones in this sample may be carry-over from other donors' samples. Both conserved end residues are part of each CDR3. The D gene is left open where the match is weak. Rows give clone size only sometimes, using once, few, many, or a class for an expanded clone.

clone_size cdr3_length j_call d_call v_call cdr3_nt cdr3_aa
many 14 TRBJ2-3 TRBD2 TRBV29-1 TGCAGCGTTGAAGGGTTGCGGGAGACAGATACGCAGTATTTT CSVEGLRETDTQYF
- 13 TRBJ2-1 TRBD1 TRBV12-3/TRBV12-4 TGTGCCAGCCAACCGACAGGGTGGAATGAGCAGTTCTTC CASQPTGWNEQFF
- 15 TRBJ2-3 - TRBV20-1 TGCAGTGCTAGAAGGACGGAGACTATAACAGATACGCAGTATTTT CSARRTETITDTQYF
many 15 TRBJ2-3 TRBD1 TRBV7-2 TGTGCCAGCAGCCCGCCGGGACAGGGGAAAGATACGCAGTATTTT CASSPPGQGKDTQYF
few 15 TRBJ1-2 TRBD1 TRBV12-3/TRBV12-4 TGTGCCAGCAGTTCCACCGGGACAGGGACCTATGGCTACACCTTC CASSSTGTGTYGYTF
- 14 TRBJ2-3 TRBD2 TRBV10-3 TGTGCCATCAGTGTAGCGGGAAGGGCAGATACGCAGTATTTT CAISVAGRADTQYF
- 16 TRBJ2-1 - TRBV11-2 TGTGCCAGCACCCTAGTAGCGGTAAGCTCCTACAATGAGCAGTTCTTC CASTLVAVSSYNEQFF
many 16 TRBJ1-1 - TRBV5-1 TGCGCCAGCAGCCTCGATACTTCCAGGCTGAACACTGAAGCTTTCTTT CASSLDTSRLNTEAFF
- 15 TRBJ1-6 TRBD1 TRBV27 TGTGCCAGCAGTACCGGGACAGGGGTAGACTCACCCCTCCACTTT CASSTGTGVDSPLHF
many 16 TRBJ2-2 TRBD2 TRBV7-2 TGTGCCAGCAGCGGTAGCGGGGGGGCCGGCACCGGGGAGCTGTTTTTT CASSGSGGAGTGELFF
many 15 TRBJ1-2 - TRBV3-1 TGTGCCAGCAGCCAAGATCACCGGGGGTTCTATGGCTACACCTTC CASSQDHRGFYGYTF
many 13 TRBJ2-7 TRBD1 TRBV5-6 TGTGCCAGCAGCTTGGAAGACAGGGCCGAGCAGTACTTC CASSLEDRAEQYF
few 15 TRBJ2-1 TRBD2 TRBV20-1 TGCAGTGCGCCGCTGGGACTAGAAGTCTGGAATGAGCAGTTCTTC CSAPLGLEVWNEQFF
few 14 TRBJ1-5 TRBD1 TRBV2 TGTGCCAGCAGTGAGGGACAGGGGCCTCAGCCCCAGCATTTT CASSEGQGPQPQHF
few 14 TRBJ1-1 - TRBV6-2/TRBV6-3 TGTGCCAGCAGTTGGAGCAGGGAAATGGCTGAAGCTTTCTTT CASSWSREMAEAFF
few 16 TRBJ1-1 TRBD1 TRBV7-9 TGTGCCAGCAGCTTACAGGGGGCTGGAGGCAACACTGAAGCTTTCTTT CASSLQGAGGNTEAFF
- 14 TRBJ2-2 - TRBV6-2/TRBV6-3 TGTGCCAGCAGTTCCGGGGTGAACACCGGGGAGCTGTTTTTT CASSSGVNTGELFF
many 20 TRBJ2-6 TRBD1 TRBV6-2/TRBV6-3 TGTGCCAGCAGTCTAACAATGCCGGGACAGGGGGCTCCTGGGGCCAACGTCCTGACTTTC CASSLTMPGQGAPGANVLTF
- 16 TRBJ2-1 TRBD2 TRBV7-9 TGTGCCAGCAGCTTGGCTAGCGGGATAGGGGACAATGAGCAGTTCTTC CASSLASGIGDNEQFF
few 14 TRBJ1-4 - TRBV6-2/TRBV6-3 TGTGCCAGCAGTGACGGGTCAACTAATGAAAAACTGTTTTTT CASSDGSTNEKLFF
many 16 TRBJ1-2 - TRBV5-4 TGTGCCAGCAGCTTGGCCCGCGGGAGTGACAGCTATGGCTACACCTTC CASSLARGSDSYGYTF
- 19 TRBJ2-1 TRBD2 TRBV20-1 TGCAGTGCTAGGCCACCTTCTGCGGGGGGGAAGTTAAACTACAATGAGCAGTTCTTC CSARPPSAGGKLNYNEQFF
- 15 TRBJ1-1 TRBD1 TRBV6-6 TGTGCCAGCAGTTGGGGACAGATAGGAAACACTGAAGCTTTCTTT CASSWGQIGNTEAFF
few 20 TRBJ1-4 TRBD1 TRBV7-9 TGTGCCAGCAGCCCCCCTTTGGGGACAGGGGGCGCGGGAGCTAATGAAAAACTGTTTTTT CASSPPLGTGGAGANEKLFF
many 11 TRBJ2-1 - TRBV29-1 TGCAGCGTTTGGAAAAGTAGTGAGCAGTTCTTC CSVWKSSEQFF
- 14 TRBJ1-4 - TRBV19 TGTGCCAGTAGAGAGACAGGAGCTAATGAAAAACTGTTTTTT CASRETGANEKLFF